Presented here are 18 T cell receptor beta chains from one specimen sequenced in a study of vaccination effects on CD4 cells after COVID-19. Repertoires were generated with immunoSEQ multiplex PCR, while TCRdb's copy carries only in-frame clones and drops some. This sample has about 73,000 clones, with about 70% found just once. Antigen specificity for these receptors is unknown. Before sequencing took place, the ViraFEST assay used viral peptide pools to expand antigen-specific CD4+ T cells. Subsequent to a culture period of 10 to 11 days, CD4+ T cells were isolated. Nucleocapsid antibodies were negative in the vaccine recipients, who had never had SARS-CoV-2 infection. The source was CD4+ T cells from PBMCs cultured with HCoV-NL63 spike peptides, collected before COVID-19 vaccination. The receptors stem from a human donor who received a COVID-19 vaccine.

This sequence joins TRBV27 and TRBJ2-5; D perhaps matches TRBD1 (6 bases). The CDR3 length is 15 residues. The germline CDR1 and CDR2 sequences are MNHEY and SMNVEV (reference sequence). V lost 0 bases and J lost 1, with 9 bases in between. This CDR3 reads CASSLSYRAQETQYF. The CDR3 coding sequence is TGTGCCAGCAGTTTATCGTACAGGGCCCAAGAGACCCAGTACTTC.

The genes are TRBV19 and TRBJ2-2, with 9 bases fitting TRBD1. The V gene end was trimmed by 11 bases and the J gene end by 7 bases; junction bases not matched to a gene: 11. This CDR3 is built from 14 residues. Germline V CDR1 and CDR2: LNHDA, SQIVND (reference sequence). As DNA, the CDR3 is TGTGCCGCGGGTTATACAGGGGGCCACGGGGAGCTGTTTTTT. Protein: CAAGYTGGHGELFF.

V and J are TRBV6-2 or TRBV6-3 and TRBJ2-7; D gene uncertain. Trimming left V 0 bases short and J 2 bases short, with 8 bases between. There are 14 residues in the CDR3. Looked up from germline, CDR1 is MNHEY and CDR2 is SVGEGT. The CDR3 loop reads CASSYSEVTYEQYV. CDR3 coding DNA: TGTGCCAGCAGTTACTCGGAAGTTACCTACGAGCAGTACGTC.

This clone has just one count. The J gene is TRBJ1-3, the V gene TRBV5-6, with D hard to call. From germline, CDR1 is SGHDT and CDR2 YYEEEE. The germline V and J ends were trimmed by 1 base and 0 bases, with 8 bases remaining between them. CDR3 length: 15 amino acids. CDR3 protein: CASSLWVRSGNTIYF. In nucleotides, the CDR3 is TGTGCCAGCAGCTTGTGGGTTCGCTCTGGAAACACCATATATTTT.

CDR3 nucleotide sequence: TGTGCCAGCAGCTTGGCAGAGTCGAACACCGGGGAGCTGTTTTTT. It is translated as CASSLAESNTGELFF. The chain recombines TRBV7-8 with TRBJ2-2; D is ambiguous. The germline V and J ends were trimmed by 3 bases and 0 bases, with 8 bases remaining between them. CDR1 is SGHVS and CDR2 is FQNEAQ in the germline V gene. This CDR3 has 15 residues.

The V and J genes are TRBV6-6 and TRBJ1-1, with D possibly being TRBD1 (5 bases). The CDR3 sequence is 17 residues long. CDR1 is MNHNY, CDR2 SVGAGI, per germline (reference sequence). Trimming stripped 5 bases from V and 5 bases from J, with 24 bases between. The CDR3 region is CASSRKSVQGSGTEAFF. Written as DNA, the CDR3 is TGTGCCAGCAGTCGGAAGAGTGTGCAGGGAAGCGGTACTGAAGCTTTCTTT.

The table lists this clone with a few counts. The rearrangement uses TRBV6-5 and TRBJ1-6; 7 positions match TRBD1. The CDR3 is 11 amino acids. From germline, CDR1 is MNHEY and CDR2 SVGAGI. V was clipped by 7 bases and J by 14 bases; unmatched bases: 5. CDR3 amino acids: CASTDRVTLHF. The CDR3 nucleotides are TGTGCCAGCACAGACAGGGTAACCCTCCACTTT.

The chain couples TRBV4-1 to TRBJ2-4, with TRBD1 matching over 7 bases. The germline CDR1 and CDR2 sequences are MGHRA and YSYEKL. V gave up 3 bases and J gave up 1 base; unmatched junction bases: 6. The CDR3 is made up of 16 amino acids. The CDR3 is CASSHLPGQAKNIQYF. DNA of the CDR3: TGCGCCAGCAGCCACCTACCGGGACAGGCCAAAAACATTCAGTACTTC.

This chain uses TRBV23-1 with TRBJ2-3, with unresolved D. TRBV23-1 falls under the ORF class, with uncertain function. This CDR3 is 19 amino acids long. Trimming took 4 bases from V and 2 from J, leaving 25 bases between them. CDR3 DNA sequence: TGCGCCAGCAGTCGACCCTCGACCTACCATCCAAGCACCACAGATACGCAGTATTTT. Its protein is CASSRPSTYHPSTTDTQYF.

This clone was seen a few times. The chain employs TRBV2 and TRBJ2-7, with 8 bases lining up with TRBD1. V lost 5 bases and J lost 2; bases outside the gene matches: 8. The CDR3 consists of 15 residues. Germline CDR1 and CDR2: SNHLY and FYNNEI. The CDR3 DNA sequence: TGTGCCAGCAGTTCCGGGACAGGCCTAACCTACGAGCAGTACGTC. It yields the protein CASSSGTGLTYEQYV.

The chain recombines TRBV9 with TRBJ2-3; 8 bases map to TRBD1. With 3 bases clipped from V and 6 bases from J, the junction kept 9 bases outside the gene matches. Germline V gene sequence: CDR1 SGDLS, CDR2 YYNGEE. The length of the CDR3 is 15 residues. The CDR3 sequence is CASSDTLTGADTQYF. The CDR3, as DNA: TGTGCCAGCAGCGATACGCTGACAGGGGCCGATACGCAGTATTTT.

The rearrangement joins TRBV5-5 to TRBJ2-7; a weak D match, TRBD1 (6 bases). The CDR3 length is 15 residues. Trimming cost V 1 base and J 3 bases, with 14 bases left between them. In germline, CDR1 is SGHKS, CDR2 YYEKEE (reference sequence). Here the CDR3 reads CASSLRGGPGYEQYV. CDR3 sequence (DNA): TGTGCCAGCAGCTTGCGAGGGGGACCCGGCTACGAGCAGTACGTC.

The chain joins TRBV29-1 to TRBJ1-1; TRBD1 aligns across 10 bases. The CDR3 is 15 residues long. V dropped 4 bases and J dropped 3; count of bases not matched to a gene: 8. Looked up from germline, CDR1 is SQVTM and CDR2 is ANQGSEA. The CDR3: CSVGIRTGGYTEAFF. The CDR3 coding sequence is TGCAGCGTTGGCATCCGGACAGGGGGATACACTGAAGCTTTCTTT. Supplemented by reference TRBV29-1 and TRBJ1-1, the full variable domain reads SAVISQKPSRDICQRGTSLTIQCQVDSQVTMMFWYRQQPGQSLTLIATANQGSEATYESGFVIDKFPISRPNLTFSTLTVSNMSPEDSSIYLCSVGIRTGGYTEAFFGQGTRLTVV.

This clone was detected only a few times. V and J are TRBV6-5 and TRBJ1-5; no definite D call. V lost 8 bases to trimming and J lost 1 base, with 6 bases between them. In germline, CDR1 is MNHEY, CDR2 SVGAGI. The CDR3 sequence is 12 residues long. CDR3 protein: CASGESNQPQHF. The CDR3 DNA is TGTGCCAGCGGGGAAAGCAATCAGCCCCAGCATTTT.

The chain links TRBV14 to TRBJ1-1; D perhaps matches TRBD1 (6 bases). Germline CDR1 is SGHDN and CDR2 is FVKESK. The CDR3 loop spans 14 amino acids. The germline V and J ends were trimmed by 4 bases and 0 bases, with 9 bases remaining between them. CDR3 region: CASSPTGMNTEAFF. CDR3 nucleotides: TGTGCCAGCAGCCCAACAGGGATGAACACTGAAGCTTTCTTT.

This clone was seen a handful of times. The chain combines TRBV6-2 or TRBV6-3 with TRBJ1-5, with 8 bases that match TRBD1. This CDR3 is 17 amino acids long. From germline, CDR1 is MNHEY and CDR2 SVGEGT. V lost 3 bases to trimming and J lost 4 bases; unmatched junction nucleotides: 11. Written as DNA, the CDR3 is TGTGCCAGCAGTTATGGACAGGGTGCGACTGGGAATCAGCCCCAGCATTTT. Translation: CASSYGQGATGNQPQHF.

This clone was picked up a small number of times. The rearrangement joins TRBV9 to TRBJ2-2; TRBD2 aligns across 7 bases. V dropped 0 bases and J dropped 4; count of bases not matched to a gene: 18. The V gene's germline CDR1 is SGDLS and CDR2 YYNGEE. The CDR3 is 20 residues long. The CDR3 bases are TGTGCCAGCAGCGTAGGGGTGACTAGCATCAGGCGTGGGCCCACCGGGGAGCTGTTTTTT. Its translation is CASSVGVTSIRRGPTGELFF.

The rearrangement uses TRBV9 and TRBJ1-1; D might be TRBD1 (5 bases). The germline V gene has CDR1 SGDLS and CDR2 YYNGEE. The CDR3 spans 15 residues. V gave up 4 bases and J gave up 2 bases, with 15 bases separating them. The CDR3 nucleotides are TGTGCCAGCAGCCCCAGGGAGCTGTTCAACACTGAAGCTTTCTTT. Translating gives CASSPRELFNTEAFF.